The 11 T cell receptor beta chains below all came from one sample that was sequenced in a study of CD8 T cells in ankylosing spondylitis (dated by TCRdb to 2016 to 2017). The receptor library was made with 5' RACE. Sequencing relied on an Illumina HiSeq 2500. In TCRdb, the public reads were trimmed at Q25 with fastp and aligned with MiXCR, with productive beta chains retained. Rows with one shared CDR3 protein collapse into an entry with the most common genes and DNA. This sample holds a few hundred thousand distinct CDR3 sequences; 20% to 25% were observed only once. 10% to 15% of the sample is taken by the ten largest. Material for sequencing was blood, either unsorted or a sorted T cell fraction (not recorded which). Every receptor here comes from a male donor with ankylosing spondylitis or in good health (not recorded which).

This clonotype was observed a handful of times. The chain carries TRBV29-1 and TRBJ2-3, with D maybe TRBD1 (6 bases). V lost 3 bases to trimming and J lost 0 bases, with 10 bases between them. This CDR3 comprises 14 residues. Germline V gene data show CDR1 as SQVTM and CDR2 as ANQGSEA. The CDR3 DNA sequence: TGCAGCGTTGACCCAGGGGTGAGCACAGATACGCAGTATTTT. This translates into CSVDPGVSTDTQYF.

This clonotype turned up a few times. V and J are TRBV12-3 or TRBV12-4 and TRBJ2-3; 12 bases are shared with TRBD1. CDR3 length equals 16 residues. V lost 7 bases, J lost 1 base, and 6 bases stayed unmatched. CDR3 DNA sequence: TGTGCCAGCACACCGGGACAGGGGGCTGGCACAGATACGCAGTATTTT. The encoded protein is CASTPGQGAGTDTQYF.

This clonotype was seen a few times. The chain employs TRBV6-1 and TRBJ2-5, with a tentative D call TRBD1 (6 bases). Germline CDR1 MNHNS, CDR2 SASEGT. The length of the CDR3 is 15 residues. The V gene lost 2 bases and the J gene lost 2 bases, with 12 bases spanning the gap. CDR3 DNA: TGTGCCAGCAGTGAATTCGCAGGGGAGCAAGAGACCCAGTACTTC. This translates into CASSEFAGEQETQYF.

This clonotype has a handful of counts. The chain links TRBV7-8 to TRBJ2-4, with 11 positions matching TRBD1. The germline V gene has CDR1 SGHVS and CDR2 FQNEAQ. The CDR3 loop spans 14 amino acids. V was pared by 1 base and J by 8 bases, with 1 base of the junction left unmatched. This CDR3 reads CASSLGTGGYIQYF. The CDR3 DNA sequence: TGTGCCAGCAGCTTAGGGACAGGGGGCTACATTCAGTACTTC.

This clonotype occurred a few times. The chain employs TRBV6-2 or TRBV6-3 and TRBJ2-3; 8 bases match TRBD1. CDR3 length equals 15 residues. V trimming: 5 bases; J trimming: 4 bases; junction bases outside the gene matches: 8. Germline CDR1 and CDR2: MNHEY and SVGEGT. CDR3: CASSGETGDADTQYF. Written as DNA, the CDR3 is TGTGCCAGCAGTGGCGAGACAGGGGATGCAGATACGCAGTATTTT.

The chain is built from TRBV28 and TRBJ1-1; D call uncertain. Germline V CDR1 and CDR2: MDHEN, SYDVKM. The CDR3 is 12 amino acids. The ends were cut back, 7 bases at V and 7 bases at J, with 13 bases in the middle. The CDR3 here is CASNIAGIEAFF. CDR3 nucleotide sequence: TGTGCCAGCAACATTGCCGGCATTGAAGCTTTCTTT.

The chain employs TRBV2 and TRBJ2-4; TRBD2 is a possible D gene (6 bases). Germline assignment: CDR1 SNHLY and CDR2 FYNNEI. Trimming removed 10 bases from V and 10 bases from J, with 23 bases in between. The CDR3 runs to 14 residues. The CDR3 DNA is TGTGCCACCACCCCTCCGGAGGGACTCAAAATTCAGTACTTC. Translating gives CATTPPEGLKIQYF.

The V call is TRBV30, the J call TRBJ2-7, with D perhaps TRBD1 (5 bases). The V gene's germline CDR1 is GTSNPN and CDR2 SVGIG (reference sequence). The CDR3 sequence is 13 residues long. V was pared by 4 bases and J by 3 bases, with 13 bases between. The CDR3, as DNA: TGTGCCTGGAATACCGGACATGACTACGAGCAGTACTTC. It translates to CAWNTGHDYEQYF.

This clonotype has only a few counts. This CDR3 reads CASRPGTGGTEETQYF. The CDR3 nucleotides are TGTGCCAGCAGGCCCGGGACAGGGGGAACTGAAGAGACCCAGTACTTC. This rearrangement joins TRBV12-3 or TRBV12-4 to TRBJ2-5, with 11 bases identical to TRBD1. J was trimmed by 3 bases and V by 6 bases; bases with no gene match: 9. The CDR3 spans 16 residues.

DNA of the CDR3: TGCAGCGTTGTTAGTAGCTCCTACGAGCAGTACTTC. Its protein product is CSVVSSSYEQYF. This chain links TRBV29-1 with TRBJ2-7; the D is unclear. Germline CDR1 SQVTM, CDR2 ANQGSEA. This CDR3 is 12 amino acids long. Trimming removed 4 bases from V and 0 bases from J, with 7 bases in between.

This clonotype has ten or more counts. The gene calls are TRBV18 and TRBJ2-4; possible D gene TRBD2, 6 bases. This CDR3 is 16 amino acids long. Per the germline V gene, CDR1 is KGHSH and CDR2 is LQKENI. V lost 2 bases, J lost 4 bases, and 15 bases lay in between. The CDR3 protein is CASSPADTGLKNIQYF. The CDR3 bases are TGTGCCAGCTCACCAGCGGACACGGGACTTAAAAACATTCAGTACTTC.